This T cell receptor beta chain derives from a study of cytomegalovirus exposure and HLA in healthy donors. TCRdb's copy holds only in-frame clones and misses some; the assay was immunoSEQ multiplex PCR. This table has some 160,000 clones, approximately 90% appearing once. J gave up 6 bases and V 3 bases, and 6 bases lay outside the gene matches. Per the germline V gene, CDR1 is KGHSH and CDR2 is LQKENI. The CDR3 has 16 residues. The chain uses TRBV18 and TRBJ2-2; 11 bases are a match to TRBD2. The specimen sequenced was PBMCs. This TCR was sampled from a young man in good health and CMV-seronegative. CDR3 in DNA: TGTGCCAGCTCACCGTCTCTAGCGGGAGGTTCCGGGGAGCTGTTTTTT. It encodes CASSPSLAGGSGELFF.